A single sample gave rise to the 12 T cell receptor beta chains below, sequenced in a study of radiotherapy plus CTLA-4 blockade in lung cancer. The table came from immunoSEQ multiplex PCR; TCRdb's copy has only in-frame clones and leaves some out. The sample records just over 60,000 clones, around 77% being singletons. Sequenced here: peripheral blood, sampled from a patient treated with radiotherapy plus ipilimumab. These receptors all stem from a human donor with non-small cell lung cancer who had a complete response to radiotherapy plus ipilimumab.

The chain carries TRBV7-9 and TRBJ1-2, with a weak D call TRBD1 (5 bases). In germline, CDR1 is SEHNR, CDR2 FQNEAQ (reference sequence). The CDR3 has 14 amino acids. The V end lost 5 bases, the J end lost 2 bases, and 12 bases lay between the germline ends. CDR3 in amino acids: CASSPDRRNYGYTF. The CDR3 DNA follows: TGTGCCAGCAGCCCTGACAGACGGAACTATGGCTACACCTTC.

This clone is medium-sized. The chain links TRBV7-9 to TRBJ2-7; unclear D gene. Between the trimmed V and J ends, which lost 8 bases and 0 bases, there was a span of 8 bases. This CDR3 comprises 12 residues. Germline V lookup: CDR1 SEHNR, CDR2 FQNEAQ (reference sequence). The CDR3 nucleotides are TGTGCCAGCGCCGGCCGCTCCTACGAGCAGTACTTC. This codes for CASAGRSYEQYF. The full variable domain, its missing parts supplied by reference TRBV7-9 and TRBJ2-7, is DTGVSQNPRHKITKRGQNVTFRCDPISEHNRLYWYRQTLGQGPEFLTYFQNEAQLEKSRLLSDRFSAERPKGSFSTLEIQRTEQGDSAMYLCASAGRSYEQYFGPGTRLTVT.

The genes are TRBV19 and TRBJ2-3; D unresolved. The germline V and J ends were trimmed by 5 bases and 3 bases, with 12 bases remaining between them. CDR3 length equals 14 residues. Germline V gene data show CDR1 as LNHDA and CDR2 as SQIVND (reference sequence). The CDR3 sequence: CASSPETTTDTQYF. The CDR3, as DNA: TGTGCCAGTAGTCCCGAGACAACGACAGATACGCAGTATTTT.

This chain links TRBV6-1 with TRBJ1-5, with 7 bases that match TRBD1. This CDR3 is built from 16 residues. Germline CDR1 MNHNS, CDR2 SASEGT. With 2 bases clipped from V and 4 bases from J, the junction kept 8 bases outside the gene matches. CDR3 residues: CASSELRGDRNQPQHF. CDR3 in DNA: TGTGCCAGCAGTGAACTTCGGGGGGACAGAAATCAGCCCCAGCATTTT.

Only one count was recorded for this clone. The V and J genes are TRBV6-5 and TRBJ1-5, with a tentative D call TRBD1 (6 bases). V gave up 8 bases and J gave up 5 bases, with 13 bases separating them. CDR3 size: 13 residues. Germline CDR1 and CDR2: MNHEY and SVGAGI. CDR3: CASETGRDQPQHF. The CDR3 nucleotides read TGTGCCAGCGAAACAGGGAGGGATCAGCCCCAGCATTTT.

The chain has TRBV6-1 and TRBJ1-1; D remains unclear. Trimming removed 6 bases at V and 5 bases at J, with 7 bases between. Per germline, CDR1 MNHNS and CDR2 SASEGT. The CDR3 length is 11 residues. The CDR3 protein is CASSRLTEAFF. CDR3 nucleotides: TGTGCCAGCAGCCGACTTACTGAAGCTTTCTTT.

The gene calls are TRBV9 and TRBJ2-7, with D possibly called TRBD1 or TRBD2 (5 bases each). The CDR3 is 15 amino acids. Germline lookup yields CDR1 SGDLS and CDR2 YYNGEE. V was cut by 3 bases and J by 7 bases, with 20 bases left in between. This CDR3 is CASSATGTELSEQYF. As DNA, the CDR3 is TGTGCCAGCAGCGCGACCGGGACCGAGTTGAGTGAGCAGTACTTC.

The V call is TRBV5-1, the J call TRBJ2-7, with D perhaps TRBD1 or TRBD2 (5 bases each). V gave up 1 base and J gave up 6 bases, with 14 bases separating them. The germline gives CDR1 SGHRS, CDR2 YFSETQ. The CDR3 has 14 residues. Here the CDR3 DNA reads TGCGCCAGCAGCTTGAGAGAGGGGTCCGGCGAGCAGTACGTC. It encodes CASSLREGSGEQYV.

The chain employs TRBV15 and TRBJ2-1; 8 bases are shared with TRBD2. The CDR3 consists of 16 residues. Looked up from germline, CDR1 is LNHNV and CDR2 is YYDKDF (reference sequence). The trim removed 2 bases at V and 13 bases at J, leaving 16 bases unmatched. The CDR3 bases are TGTGCCACCAGCAGAACAGCGGGGGCCGCTACCAAGCGACAGTTCTTC. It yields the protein CATSRTAGAATKRQFF.

In nucleotides, the CDR3 is TGTGCCAGCAGCAGAGCCTTAGATGGCTACACCTTC. It specifies CASSRALDGYTF. This rearrangement joins TRBV7-9 to TRBJ1-2; D gene ambiguous. CDR1 SEHNR and CDR2 FQNEAQ come from the germline V gene (reference sequence). CDR3 length: 12 residues. The germline V and J ends were trimmed by 5 bases and 6 bases, with 10 bases remaining between them.

CDR3 residues: CAKNPQAEGNSPLHF. CDR3 DNA: TGTGCGAAAAACCCCCAGGCAGAAGGGAATTCACCCCTCCACTTT. V is TRBV19 and J is TRBJ1-6; no clear D. Germline-derived CDR1 and CDR2 are LNHDA and SQIVND (reference sequence). This CDR3 is built from 15 residues.

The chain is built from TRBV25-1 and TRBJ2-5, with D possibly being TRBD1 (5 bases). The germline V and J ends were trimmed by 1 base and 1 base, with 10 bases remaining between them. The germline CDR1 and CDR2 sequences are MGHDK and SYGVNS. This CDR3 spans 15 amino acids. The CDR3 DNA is TGTGCCAGCAGTGAATTACAGGCCCGCCAAGAGACCCAGTACTTC. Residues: CASSELQARQETQYF.